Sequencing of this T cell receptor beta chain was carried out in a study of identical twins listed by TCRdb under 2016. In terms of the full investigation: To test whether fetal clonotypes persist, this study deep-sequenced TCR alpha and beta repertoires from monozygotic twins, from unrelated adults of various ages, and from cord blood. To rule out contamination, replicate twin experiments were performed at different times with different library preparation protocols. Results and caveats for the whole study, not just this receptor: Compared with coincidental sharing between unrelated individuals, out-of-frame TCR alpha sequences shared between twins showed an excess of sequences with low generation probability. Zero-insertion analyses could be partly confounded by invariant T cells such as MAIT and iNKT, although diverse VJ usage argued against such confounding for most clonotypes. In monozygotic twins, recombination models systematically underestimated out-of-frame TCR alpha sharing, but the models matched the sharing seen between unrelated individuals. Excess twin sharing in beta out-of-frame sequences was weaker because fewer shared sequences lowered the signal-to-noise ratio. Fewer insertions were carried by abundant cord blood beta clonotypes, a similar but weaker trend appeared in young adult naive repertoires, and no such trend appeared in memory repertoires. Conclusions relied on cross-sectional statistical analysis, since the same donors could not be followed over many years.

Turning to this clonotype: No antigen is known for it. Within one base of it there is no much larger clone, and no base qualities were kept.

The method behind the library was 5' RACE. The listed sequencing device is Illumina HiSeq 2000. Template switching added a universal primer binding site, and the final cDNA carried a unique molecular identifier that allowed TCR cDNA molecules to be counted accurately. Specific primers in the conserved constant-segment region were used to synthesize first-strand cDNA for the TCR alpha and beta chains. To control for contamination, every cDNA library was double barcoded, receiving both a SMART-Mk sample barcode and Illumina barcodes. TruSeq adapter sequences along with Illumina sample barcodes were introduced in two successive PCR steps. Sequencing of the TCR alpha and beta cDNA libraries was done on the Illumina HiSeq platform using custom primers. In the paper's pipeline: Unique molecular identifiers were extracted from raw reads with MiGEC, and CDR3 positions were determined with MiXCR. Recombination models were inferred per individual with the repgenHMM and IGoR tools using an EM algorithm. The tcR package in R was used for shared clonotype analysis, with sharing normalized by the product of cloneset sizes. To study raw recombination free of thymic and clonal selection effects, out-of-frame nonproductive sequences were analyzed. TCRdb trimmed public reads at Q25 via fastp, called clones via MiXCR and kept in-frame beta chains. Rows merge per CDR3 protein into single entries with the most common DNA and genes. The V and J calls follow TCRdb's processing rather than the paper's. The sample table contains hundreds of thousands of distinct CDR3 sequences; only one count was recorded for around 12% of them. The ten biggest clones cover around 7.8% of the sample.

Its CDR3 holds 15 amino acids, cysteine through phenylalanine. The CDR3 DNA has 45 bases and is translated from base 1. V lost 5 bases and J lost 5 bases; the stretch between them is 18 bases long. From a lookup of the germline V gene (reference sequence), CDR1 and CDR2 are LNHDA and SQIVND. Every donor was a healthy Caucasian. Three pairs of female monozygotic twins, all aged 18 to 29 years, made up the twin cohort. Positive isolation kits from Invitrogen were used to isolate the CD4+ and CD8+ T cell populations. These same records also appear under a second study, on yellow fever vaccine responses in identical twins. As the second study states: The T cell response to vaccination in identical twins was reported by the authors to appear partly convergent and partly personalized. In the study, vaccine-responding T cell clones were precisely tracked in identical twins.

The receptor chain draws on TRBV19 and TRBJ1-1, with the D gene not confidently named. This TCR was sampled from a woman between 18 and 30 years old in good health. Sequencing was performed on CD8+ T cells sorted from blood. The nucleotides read TGTGCCAGTAGTCTGTGGACGGAATACCAAACTGAAGCTTTCTTT. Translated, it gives CASSLWTEYQTEAFF.